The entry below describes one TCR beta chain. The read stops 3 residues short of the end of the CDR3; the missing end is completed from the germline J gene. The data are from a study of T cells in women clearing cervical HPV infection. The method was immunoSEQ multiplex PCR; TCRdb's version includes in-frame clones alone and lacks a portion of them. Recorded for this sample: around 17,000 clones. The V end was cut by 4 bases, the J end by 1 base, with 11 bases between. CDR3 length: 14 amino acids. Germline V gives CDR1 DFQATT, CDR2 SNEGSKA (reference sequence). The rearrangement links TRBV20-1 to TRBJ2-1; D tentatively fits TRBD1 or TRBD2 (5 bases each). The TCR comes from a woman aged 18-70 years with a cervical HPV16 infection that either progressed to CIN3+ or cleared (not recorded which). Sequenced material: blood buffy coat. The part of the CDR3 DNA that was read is TGCAGTGCTATAGACTACAGGTCCTACAATGAG. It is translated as CSAIDYRSYNE. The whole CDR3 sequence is CSAIDYRSYNEQFF.